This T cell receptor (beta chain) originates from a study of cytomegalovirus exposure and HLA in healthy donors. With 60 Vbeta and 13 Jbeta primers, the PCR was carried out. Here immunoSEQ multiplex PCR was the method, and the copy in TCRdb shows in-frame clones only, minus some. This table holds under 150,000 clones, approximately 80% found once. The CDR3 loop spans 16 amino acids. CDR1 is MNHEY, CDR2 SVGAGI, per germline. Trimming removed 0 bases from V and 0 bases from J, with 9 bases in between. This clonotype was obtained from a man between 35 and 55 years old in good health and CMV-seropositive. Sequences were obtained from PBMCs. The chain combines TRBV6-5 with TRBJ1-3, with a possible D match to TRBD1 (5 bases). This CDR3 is CASSYSTGVSGNTIYF. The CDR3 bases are TGTGCCAGCAGTTACTCGACGGGGGTCTCTGGAAACACCATATATTTT.